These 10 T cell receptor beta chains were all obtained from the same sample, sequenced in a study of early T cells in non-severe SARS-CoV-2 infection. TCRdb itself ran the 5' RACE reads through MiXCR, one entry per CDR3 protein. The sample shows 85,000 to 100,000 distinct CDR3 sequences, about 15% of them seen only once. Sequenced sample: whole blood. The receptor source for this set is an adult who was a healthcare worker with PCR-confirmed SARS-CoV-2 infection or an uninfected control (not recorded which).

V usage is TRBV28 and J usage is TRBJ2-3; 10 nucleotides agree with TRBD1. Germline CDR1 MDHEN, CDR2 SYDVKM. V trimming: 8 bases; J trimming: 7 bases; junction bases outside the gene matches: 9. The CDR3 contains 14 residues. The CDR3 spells CASGRDRGAYTQYF. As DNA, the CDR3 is TGTGCCAGCGGTCGGGACAGGGGAGCATATACGCAGTATTTT. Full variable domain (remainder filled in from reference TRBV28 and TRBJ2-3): DVKVTQSSRYLVKRTGEKVFLECVQDMDHENMFWYRQDPGLGLRLIYFSYDVKMKEKGDIPEGYSVSREKKERFSLILESASTNQTSMYLCASGRDRGAYTQYFGPGTRLTVL.

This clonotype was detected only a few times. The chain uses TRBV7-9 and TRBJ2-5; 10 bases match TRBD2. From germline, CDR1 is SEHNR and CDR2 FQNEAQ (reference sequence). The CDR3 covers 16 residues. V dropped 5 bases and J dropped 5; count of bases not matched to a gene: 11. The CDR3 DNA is TGTGCCAGCAGCAAAGGTATAGCGGGAGGAACCGAGACCCAGTACTTC. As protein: CASSKGIAGGTETQYF. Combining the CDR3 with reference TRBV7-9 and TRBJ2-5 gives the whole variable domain DTGVSQNPRHKITKRGQNVTFRCDPISEHNRLYWYRQTLGQGPEFLTYFQNEAQLEKSRLLSDRFSAERPKGSFSTLEIQRTEQGDSAMYLCASSKGIAGGTETQYFGPGTRLLVL.

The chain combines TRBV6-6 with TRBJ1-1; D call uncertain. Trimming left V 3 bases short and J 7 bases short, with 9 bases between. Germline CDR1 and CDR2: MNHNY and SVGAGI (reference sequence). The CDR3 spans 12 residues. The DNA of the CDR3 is TGTGCCAGCAGTTATATTGGAATTGAAGCTTTCTTT. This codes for CASSYIGIEAFF.

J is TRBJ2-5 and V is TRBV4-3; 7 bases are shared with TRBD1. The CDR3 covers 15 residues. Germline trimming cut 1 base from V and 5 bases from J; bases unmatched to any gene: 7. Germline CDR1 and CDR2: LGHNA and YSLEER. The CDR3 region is CASSQGGTGDETQYF. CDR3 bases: TGCGCCAGCAGCCAAGGCGGAACAGGGGACGAGACCCAGTACTTC.

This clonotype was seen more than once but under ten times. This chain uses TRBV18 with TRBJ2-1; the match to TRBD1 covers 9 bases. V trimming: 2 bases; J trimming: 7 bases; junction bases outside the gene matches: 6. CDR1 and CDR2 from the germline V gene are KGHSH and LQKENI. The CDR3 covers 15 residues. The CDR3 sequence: CASSPRSGTGNEQFF. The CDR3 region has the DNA TGTGCCAGCTCACCAAGATCCGGGACAGGGAATGAGCAGTTCTTC.

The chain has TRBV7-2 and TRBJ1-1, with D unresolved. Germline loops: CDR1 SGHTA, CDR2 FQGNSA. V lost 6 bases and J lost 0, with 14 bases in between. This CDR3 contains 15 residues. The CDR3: CASRRRTLMNTEAFF. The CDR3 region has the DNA TGTGCCAGCAGGCGAAGGACTCTTATGAACACTGAAGCTTTCTTT.

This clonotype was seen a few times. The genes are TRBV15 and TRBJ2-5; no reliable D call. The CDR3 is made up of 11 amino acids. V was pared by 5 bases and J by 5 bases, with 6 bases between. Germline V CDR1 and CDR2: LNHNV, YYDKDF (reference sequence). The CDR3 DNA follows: TGTGCCACCAGCCTCAAGGAGACCCAGTACTTC. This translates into CATSLKETQYF.

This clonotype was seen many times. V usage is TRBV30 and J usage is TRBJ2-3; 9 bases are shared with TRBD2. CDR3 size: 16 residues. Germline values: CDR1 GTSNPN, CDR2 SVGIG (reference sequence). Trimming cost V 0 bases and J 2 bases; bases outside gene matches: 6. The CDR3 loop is CAWSVPSGVHTDTQYF. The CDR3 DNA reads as TGTGCCTGGAGTGTACCTAGCGGGGTACACACAGATACGCAGTATTTT.

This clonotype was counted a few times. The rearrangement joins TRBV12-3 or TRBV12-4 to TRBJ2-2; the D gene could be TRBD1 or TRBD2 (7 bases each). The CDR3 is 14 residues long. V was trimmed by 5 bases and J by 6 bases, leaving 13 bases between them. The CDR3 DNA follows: TGTGCCAGCAGTGAGACAGGGAGGGCCGGGGAGCTGTTTTTT. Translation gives CASSETGRAGELFF.

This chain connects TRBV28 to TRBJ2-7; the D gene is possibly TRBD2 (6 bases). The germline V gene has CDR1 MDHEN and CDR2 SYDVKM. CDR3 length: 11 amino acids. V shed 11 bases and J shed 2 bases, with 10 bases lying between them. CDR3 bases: TGTGCCGGGGGGAATACCTACGAGCAGTACTTC. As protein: CAGGNTYEQYF. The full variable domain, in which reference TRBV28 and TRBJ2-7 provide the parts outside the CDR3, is DVKVTQSSRYLVKRTGEKVFLECVQDMDHENMFWYRQDPGLGLRLIYFSYDVKMKEKGDIPEGYSVSREKKERFSLILESASTNQTSMYLCAGGNTYEQYFGPGTRLTVT.